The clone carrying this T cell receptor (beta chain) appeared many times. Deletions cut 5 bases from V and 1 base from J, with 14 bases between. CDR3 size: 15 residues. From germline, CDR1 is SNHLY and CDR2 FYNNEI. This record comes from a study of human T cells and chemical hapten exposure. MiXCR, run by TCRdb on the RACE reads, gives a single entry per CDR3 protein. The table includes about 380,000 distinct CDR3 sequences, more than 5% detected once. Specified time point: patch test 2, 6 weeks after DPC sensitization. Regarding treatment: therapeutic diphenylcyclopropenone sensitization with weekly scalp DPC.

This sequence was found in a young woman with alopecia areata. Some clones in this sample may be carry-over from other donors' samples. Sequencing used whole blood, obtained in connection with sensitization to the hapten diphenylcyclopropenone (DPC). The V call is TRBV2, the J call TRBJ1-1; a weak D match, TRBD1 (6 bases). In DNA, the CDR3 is TGTGCCAGCAGTCAGACAGGTCCTCGGAACACTGAAGCTTTCTTT. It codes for CASSQTGPRNTEAFF.